The clone carrying this T cell receptor (beta chain) was picked up a small number of times. Its antigen is unidentified. These data are taken from a study of cytomegalovirus exposure and HLA in healthy donors. Findings of the study overall: Most subjects' HLA-A and HLA-B alleles were reportedly predicted from TCR beta sequences. Later work associated 16,951 TCR beta sequences with HLA alleles at 0.05 false discovery rate. The investigators catalogued 150 to 200 TCR beta chains as cytomegalovirus-associated.

The CDR3 has 12 residues. Germline V gives CDR1 SGHNT, CDR2 YENEEA. V lost 5 bases and J lost 6, with 11 bases in between. PCR employed 60 Vbeta and 13 Jbeta primers. Only in-frame clones appear in the TCRdb table, and some are missing; sequencing was by immunoSEQ multiplex PCR. The repertoire has 110,000 or so clones, 60% to 80% of them found once; the top ten carry less than 5.5%. Healthy bone marrow donors supplied every sample. The sequence derives from a woman aged 30 to 39 in good health and CMV-seropositive. What was sequenced was PBMCs. The chain couples TRBV11-3 to TRBJ2-7; D might be TRBD1 (6 bases). The CDR3 spells CASSEQGFEQYF. The CDR3 nucleotides read TGTGCCAGCAGCGAACAGGGTTTCGAGCAGTACTTC.